Given below is one T cell receptor beta chain in context. Its antigen remains unknown. This sample stems from a study of CD8 T cells in Susac syndrome. Broader study findings: The study conceded that relatively few individuals underwent its TCR sequencing and HLA analysis.

The authors carried out high-throughput sequencing of TCR beta. They applied it to CD8+ and CD4+ T cells obtained from blood. Random hexamers served to reverse transcribe roughly 0.45 to 1 ug RNA. TCR beta CDR3 was amplified by immunoSEQ multiplex PCR. This amplification extended across 54 Vbeta and 13 Jbeta segments. TCRdb independently ran MiXCR on the immunoSEQ multiplex PCR reads; one entry per CDR3 protein. The sample contains around 150,000 distinct CDR3 sequences, approximately 94% of which appear only once. Losses at the gene ends were 5 bases for V and 0 bases for J; bases not matched to a gene: 8. Germline-derived CDR1 and CDR2 are LNHDA and SQIVND (reference sequence). This CDR3 has 16 amino acids.

What was sequenced was CD4+ T cells from PBMCs. The rearrangement uses TRBV19 and TRBJ1-2; TRBD1 agrees at 8 bases. This clonotype was sampled from a human donor with multiple sclerosis. The chain's CDR3 is CASSPSGTGSNYGYTF. CDR3 DNA sequence: TGTGCCAGTAGTCCCTCCGGGACAGGATCTAACTATGGCTACACCTTC.